The 26 T cell receptor beta chains in this list originate from one sample, sequenced in a study of molecular identifiers for immune sequencing clone quantification. TCRdb reprocessed the PCR reads via MiXCR and lists one record per CDR3 protein. The sample gives about 640,000 distinct CDR3 sequences, 20% of which show up once; roughly 0.9% is in the top ten. Material for sequencing was naive CD8+ T cells from blood, with Jurkat cell RNA spiked in. This sample's subset: FACS-sorted CD8+CD4-CCR7+CD45RA+ naive T cells. Every receptor here comes from a human donor in good health. Some libraries in this study had Jurkat cell RNA spiked in.

This clonotype has ten or more counts. The rearrangement uses TRBV7-6 and TRBJ2-7; D gene uncertain. CDR3 length: 14 residues. The germline CDR1 and CDR2 sequences are SGHVS and FNYEAQ. V was shortened by 1 base and J by 3 bases, with 10 bases between the two germline ends. Here the CDR3 reads CASSLESDGYEQYF. The CDR3 DNA sequence: TGTGCCAGCAGCTTAGAATCCGACGGCTACGAGCAGTACTTC.

This clonotype was picked up many times. V gene TRBV27 combines with J gene TRBJ2-3; D unresolved. V lost 6 bases, J lost 6 bases, and 19 bases lay in between. Germline CDR1 MNHEY, CDR2 SMNVEV (reference sequence). The CDR3 extends over 15 amino acids. The CDR3 sequence: CASSHQQSPEDTQYF. CDR3 bases: TGTGCCAGCAGCCACCAACAAAGCCCGGAGGATACGCAGTATTTT.

This clonotype was detected once. A single base separates this from a much larger clone, so it may be a read error. The chain employs TRBV5-3 and TRBJ2-3, with D possibly TRBD1 on 6 matching bases. The DNA matches TRBJ1-5 better at its end, which makes the J call doubtful. TRBV5-3 is flagged as an ORF with uncertain function. This CDR3 is 16 amino acids long. The CDR3 loop is CASSSIEGGWTDTQHF. The CDR3 coding sequence is TGTGCCAGCAGCTCCATCGAGGGGGGGTGGACAGATACGCAGCATTTT.

Remarks on this clonotype: Possible read error: a much larger clone is one base away. The V and J genes are TRBV12-3 or TRBV12-4 and TRBJ1-1; D remains unclear. This CDR3 spans 12 amino acids. CDR3 loop: CASSLPGIEASF. The CDR3 coding sequence is TGTGCCAGCAGTTTACCGGGGATAGAAGCTTCCTTT.

This clonotype was picked up a small number of times. The chain employs TRBV7-3 and TRBJ2-1, with no clear D. Deletions cut 2 bases from V and 9 bases from J, with 14 bases between. This CDR3 spans 14 amino acids. Germline V CDR1 and CDR2: SGHTA, FQGTGA. The CDR3 loop is CASSLVGPGAEQFF. The CDR3, as DNA: TGTGCCAGCAGCTTAGTTGGACCCGGAGCTGAGCAGTTCTTC. The entire variable domain, with the rest obtained from reference TRBV7-3 and TRBJ2-1, is as follows: GAGVSQTPSNKVTEKGKYVELRCDPISGHTALYWYRQSLGQGPEFLIYFQGTGAADDSGLPNDRFFAVRPEGSVSTLKIQRTERGDSAVYLCASSLVGPGAEQFFGPGTRLTVL.

The sample holds a few counts of this clonotype. The gene calls are TRBV27 and TRBJ2-7, with 11 positions matching TRBD2. Looked up from germline, CDR1 is MNHEY and CDR2 is SMNVEV (reference sequence). Trimming at V came to 3 bases and at J to 2 bases, leaving 6 bases not matched to a gene. The CDR3 has 16 residues. The CDR3 region is CASSFSSGRAAYEQYF. The CDR3 nucleotides read TGTGCCAGCAGTTTTAGTAGCGGGAGGGCCGCCTACGAGCAGTACTTC.

This clonotype was seen ten or more times. This CDR3 reads CASSYSGSRSSYEQYF. The CDR3 DNA follows: TGTGCCAGCAGTTACTCGGGGAGCAGGAGCTCCTACGAGCAGTACTTC. The rearrangement joins TRBV6-5 to TRBJ2-7, with D perhaps matching TRBD2 (5 bases). Trimming pared 0 bases from V and 0 bases from J, leaving 12 bases between. CDR3 length: 16 residues. In germline, CDR1 is MNHEY, CDR2 SVGAGI.

This clonotype appeared many times. V gene TRBV10-3 combines with J gene TRBJ2-7; D remains ambiguous. V lost 0 bases to trimming and J lost 0 bases, with 9 bases between them. This CDR3 is 15 amino acids long. Germline V gives CDR1 ENHRY, CDR2 SYGVKD. CDR3 protein: CAISESIGSSYEQYF. The CDR3 nucleotides are TGTGCCATCAGTGAGTCGATCGGATCCTCCTACGAGCAGTACTTC.

As for this clonotype: Since a much larger clone is just one base distant, this may be a read error. V is TRBV5-1 and J is TRBJ2-7; TRBD1 might be the D (5 bases). The J call may be in error: the DNA end matches TRBJ2-1 better. The V gene's germline CDR1 is SGHRS and CDR2 YFSETQ. CDR3 length: 13 residues. CDR3 nucleotide sequence: TGCGCCAGCAGCTTTGGTTCAGGGCTCGAGCAGTTCTTC. This sequence encodes CASSFGSGLEQFF.

Concerning this clonotype: A much more abundant neighbour one base away suggests this may be a read error. This rearrangement joins TRBV18 to TRBJ2-7, with 8 bases identical to TRBD1. The CDR3 extends over 13 amino acids. Germline CDR1 KGHSH, CDR2 LQKENI. V shed 4 bases and J 9 bases; nucleotides not matched to a gene: 8. CDR3 in amino acids: CASSRSGGLGQYF. Written as DNA, the CDR3 is TGTGCCAGCTCACGGTCAGGGGGCTTAGGGCAGTACTTC.

Points on this clonotype: A much larger clone lies one base from this, so it may be a read error. The CDR3 bases are TGTGCCAGCGGCCCAGAGCCGAGCAACCGGGGCGAGCAGTACTTC. This translates into CASGPEPSNRGEQYF. The chain carries TRBV7-9 and TRBJ2-7; D is possibly TRBD2 (5 bases). V gave up 8 bases and J gave up 6 bases, with 23 bases separating them. Germline CDR1 and CDR2: SEHNR and FQNEAQ (reference sequence). The CDR3 consists of 15 residues. The entire variable domain, with the rest obtained from reference TRBV7-9 and TRBJ2-7, is as follows: DTGVSQNPRHKITKRGQNVTFRCDPISEHNRLYWYRQTLGQGPEFLTYFQNEAQLEKSRLLSDRFSAERPKGSFSTLEIQRTEQGDSAMYLCASGPEPSNRGEQYFGPGTRLTVT.

This clonotype was picked up a small number of times. The chain links TRBV6-6 to TRBJ2-3; possibly TRBD2 for D (7 bases). The CDR3 loop spans 16 amino acids. The germline CDR1 and CDR2 sequences are MNHNY and SVGAGI (reference sequence). V was cut by 1 base and J by 0 bases, with 11 bases left in between. Here the CDR3 DNA reads TGTGCCAGCAGTTACTTTCGGGGGGCTAGCACAGATACGCAGTATTTT. Its protein is CASSYFRGASTDTQYF.

Ten or more counts support this clonotype. This chain links TRBV30 with TRBJ2-3, with D perhaps matching TRBD1 or TRBD2 (6 bases each). The CDR3 has 16 residues. The germline V and J ends were trimmed by 2 bases and 4 bases, with 19 bases remaining between them. Germline CDR1 GTSNPN, CDR2 SVGIG (reference sequence). The CDR3: CAWSHPGGPGADTQYF. The CDR3 nucleotides read TGTGCCTGGAGTCATCCCGGGGGCCCCGGAGCAGATACGCAGTATTTT.

This clonotype was counted between two and nine times. CDR3 sequence reads: CASRFLGELFF. For the CDR3, the DNA is TGTGCCAGCAGGTTTCTCGGGGAGCTGTTTTTT. This chain joins TRBV6-5 and TRBJ2-2; D ambiguous. Germline CDR1 and CDR2: MNHEY and SVGAGI. Trimming shortened V by 6 bases and J by 7 bases, and 6 bases separated the two germline ends. The CDR3 consists of 11 residues.

The sample holds many counts of this clonotype. The CDR3, as DNA: TGTGCCAGTAGTATGGGCGGCCATTTAGATACGCAGTATTTT. Protein sequence: CASSMGGHLDTQYF. V usage is TRBV19 and J usage is TRBJ2-3, with D unclear. Germline V gene sequence: CDR1 LNHDA, CDR2 SQIVND (reference sequence). The V end lost 3 bases, the J end lost 5 bases, and 12 bases lay between the germline ends. CDR3 size: 14 residues.

This clonotype was observed many times. The V gene is TRBV5-6, the J gene TRBJ2-3; D is uncertain. Looked up from germline, CDR1 is SGHDT and CDR2 is YYEEEE. V gave up 1 base and J gave up 2 bases, with 20 bases separating them. The CDR3 spans 18 residues. This CDR3 is CASSLSFRSLLFTDTQYF. The CDR3 DNA reads as TGTGCCAGCAGCTTGTCTTTCAGGTCTCTCCTATTCACAGATACGCAGTATTTT.

This clonotype was found many times. This chain connects TRBV7-8 to TRBJ2-2; TRBD2 matches at 10 bases. The CDR3 spans 16 residues. Trimming removed 7 bases from V and 4 bases from J; junction bases left unmatched: 9. The germline gives CDR1 SGHVS, CDR2 FQNEAQ. The CDR3 DNA is TGTGCCAGCACCCCAAGCGGGGGGGCAGGCACCGGGGAGCTGTTTTTT. Translation gives CASTPSGGAGTGELFF.

This clonotype was picked up many times. The CDR3 bases are TGTGCCAGCAGACGGGGACAGGGATCCTACGAGCAGTACTTC. As protein: CASRRGQGSYEQYF. The chain couples TRBV7-9 to TRBJ2-7; TRBD1 aligns across 9 bases. Germline CDR1 reads SEHNR; CDR2 reads FQNEAQ (reference sequence). The CDR3 totals 14 residues. J lost 1 base, V lost 6 bases, and 4 bases had no gene match.

The chain employs TRBV11-2 and TRBJ2-5; TRBD2 aligns across 13 bases. This CDR3 comprises 17 residues. Germline trimming cut 5 bases from V and 1 base from J; bases unmatched to any gene: 7. Germline CDR1 reads SGHAT; CDR2 reads FQNNGV. CDR3 nucleotides: TGTGCCAGCAGCAACAGACTAGCGGGGGGTCCCCAAGAGACCCAGTACTTC. Translating gives CASSNRLAGGPQETQYF.

This clonotype was observed at least ten times. The CDR3 sequence: CASSAGRNYGYTF. The CDR3 region has the DNA TGTGCCAGCAGTGCCGGTCGTAACTATGGCTACACCTTC. The chain has TRBV6-5 and TRBJ1-2; no reliable D call. The CDR3 spans 13 residues. V was clipped by 5 bases and J by 1 base, with 8 bases between them. Germline-derived CDR1 and CDR2 are MNHEY and SVGAGI.

This clonotype was observed at least ten times. The rearrangement joins TRBV29-1 to TRBJ2-4; possible D gene TRBD2, 7 bases. V lost 6 bases, J lost 1 base, and 16 bases lay in between. The CDR3 loop spans 15 amino acids. Germline V gives CDR1 SQVTM, CDR2 ANQGSEA. The CDR3 DNA sequence: TGCAGCGTCAAGGGGGGGCGCGGGGCCAAAAACATTCAGTACTTC. The encoded protein is CSVKGGRGAKNIQYF.

This clonotype turned up a few times. V usage is TRBV30 and J usage is TRBJ2-7; a possible D gene is TRBD1 (6 bases). Germline CDR1 and CDR2: GTSNPN and SVGIG (reference sequence). Trimming removed 4 bases at V and 4 bases at J, with 11 bases between. The CDR3 has 12 amino acids. CDR3 in amino acids: CAWTRDNYEQYF. CDR3 in DNA: TGTGCCTGGACCAGGGACAATTACGAGCAGTACTTC.

This clonotype was seen a handful of times. The chain employs TRBV4-1 and TRBJ2-7; D remains unclear. The V end was cut by 2 bases, the J end by 3 bases, with 8 bases between. Germline V gives CDR1 MGHRA, CDR2 YSYEKL. CDR3 length equals 13 residues. CDR3 in amino acids: CASSQTDLYEQYF. CDR3 bases: TGCGCCAGCAGCCAAACGGATCTCTACGAGCAGTACTTC.

On this clonotype: A much larger clone differs by one base, so this may be a read error. V is TRBV19 and J is TRBJ2-3; D gene unclear. V was clipped by 5 bases and J by 2 bases, with 11 bases between them. Per the germline V gene, CDR1 is LNHDA and CDR2 is SQIVND (reference sequence). The CDR3 spans 14 residues. The CDR3 coding sequence is TGTGCCAGTAGTTTTGACGCAGCCACAGATACGCAGTATTTT. Amino acid sequence: CASSFDAATDTQYF.

This chain connects TRBV27 to TRBJ1-5; a possible D gene is TRBD1 (6 bases). CDR1 and CDR2 (germline): MNHEY, SMNVEV (reference sequence). V was pared by 5 bases and J by 3 bases, with 17 bases between. The CDR3 spans 16 residues. CDR3 in amino acids: CASSPWGGRDNQPQHF. CDR3 DNA sequence: TGTGCCAGCAGTCCTTGGGGGGGGCGCGACAATCAGCCCCAGCATTTT.

The CDR3 region has the DNA TGTGCCAGCGTTCCGAAAAGCTCCTACGAGCAGTACTTC. Its protein is CASVPKSSYEQYF. This sequence joins TRBV7-9 and TRBJ2-7; no clear D. CDR1 and CDR2 (germline): SEHNR, FQNEAQ (reference sequence). The CDR3 has 13 amino acids. Trimming left V 8 bases short and J 0 bases short, with 11 bases between.